The present T cell receptor beta chain was sequenced within a study of post-analysis software for immune sequencing data. The CDR3 sequence is 13 residues long. TCR beta cDNA libraries included unique molecular identifiers. Input of roughly 0.95 to 11 million T cells yielded a few hundred thousand cDNA molecules. MiXCR was run by TCRdb on the PCR reads, yielding one entry per CDR3 protein. The sample consists of approximately 730,000 distinct CDR3 sequences, under 60% of them appearing once. As regards this clonotype: The target antigen is unknown.

Overall study results and limits: In patients, five or six TRBV segments were more frequent than in controls, with TRBV5-6, TRBV5-1 and TRBV20-1 among them. Normalized Chao1 diversity was significantly lower in multiple sclerosis patients than in controls. Co-batched samples clustered tightly together by F measure.

The V gene is TRBV12-3 or TRBV12-4, the J gene TRBJ2-5, with D perhaps TRBD2 (6 bases). The DNA matches TRBJ2-7 better at its end, which makes the J call doubtful. This TCR was recovered from a girl aged 5-17 years with multiple sclerosis. The sample taken for sequencing was blood. CDR3 sequence reads: CASSLAEGHEQYF. CDR3 bases: TGTGCCAGCAGTTTAGCGGAGGGCCACGAGCAGTACTTC.